This record concerns one T cell receptor (beta chain) sequence. CDR1 and CDR2 (germline): SGHNT, YYREEE (reference sequence). The CDR3 consists of 12 residues. V lost 4 bases to trimming and J lost 5 bases, with 9 bases between them. These data originate in a study of blood T cell repertoires in COVID-19. Background on the study: From the United States, Italy and Spain came samples of acute and convalescent COVID-19. The cDNA or gDNA used as material had been derived from T cells, B-cell-depleted T cells, or PBMCs.

Authors' processing steps: It was from reference gene primer amplification that nucleated cell counts were estimated. The table came from immunoSEQ multiplex PCR; TCRdb's copy has only in-frame clones and leaves some out. D and trimming were read from the DNA, whereas the V and J calls and clone size are those reported in that table. The sample has 150,000 to 200,000 clones; about 79% are singletons. This chain joins TRBV5-4 and TRBJ2-5; a weak D match, TRBD2 (5 bases). Sequencing used peripheral blood. The receptor's source is a woman in her seventies with acute or convalescent COVID-19. Here the CDR3 reads CASSITGETQYF. The CDR3 coding sequence is TGTGCCAGCAGCATCACGGGGGAGACCCAGTACTTC.